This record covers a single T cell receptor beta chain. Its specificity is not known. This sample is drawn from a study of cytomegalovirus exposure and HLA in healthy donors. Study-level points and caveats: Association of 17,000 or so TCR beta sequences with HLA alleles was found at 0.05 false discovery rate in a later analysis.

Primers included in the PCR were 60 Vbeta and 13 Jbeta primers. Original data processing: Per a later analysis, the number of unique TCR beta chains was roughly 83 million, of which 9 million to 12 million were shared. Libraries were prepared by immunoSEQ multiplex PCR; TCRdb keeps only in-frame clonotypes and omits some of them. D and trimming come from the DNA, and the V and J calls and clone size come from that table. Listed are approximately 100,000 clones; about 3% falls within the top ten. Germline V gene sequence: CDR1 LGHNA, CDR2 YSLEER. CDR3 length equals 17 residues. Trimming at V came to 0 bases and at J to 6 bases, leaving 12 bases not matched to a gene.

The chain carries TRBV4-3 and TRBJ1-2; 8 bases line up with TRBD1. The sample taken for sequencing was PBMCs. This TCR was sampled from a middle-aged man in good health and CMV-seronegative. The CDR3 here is CASSQDSLTRGLHGYTF. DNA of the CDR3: TGCGCCAGCAGCCAAGATTCGTTGACCAGGGGGCTTCATGGCTACACCTTC.